This T cell receptor (beta chain) stems from a study of T-cell reconstitution after alpha-beta-depleted transplantation in children. Study-level points and caveats: When one year had passed after transplant, most T-cell counts and diversity came from newly produced T cells.

This clonotype has only a few counts. The antigen is not known. This CDR3 region has 15 residues. Trimming removed 3 bases at V and 6 bases at J, with 16 bases between. Germline V gene sequence: CDR1 SGHRS, CDR2 YFSETQ. For TCRbeta, the library was prepared with unique molecular identifiers. MiXCR, applied by TCRdb to the PCR reads, yields one record per CDR3 protein. The sample consists of about 980,000 distinct CDR3 sequences, about 30% of them appearing once. Sequenced material: PBMCs, mostly from graft donor cells, taken 360 days after TCRalphabeta/CD19-depleted stem cell transplant. The rearrangement joins TRBV5-1 to TRBJ2-1; tentative D call: TRBD1 (6 bases). This sequence originates from a boy in the first two years of life who had a stem cell transplant for SCID, so the T cells may come from the graft donor. The CDR3 loop reads CASSSVAGVLNEQFF. The CDR3 nucleotides are TGCGCCAGCAGCTCGGTGGCAGGGGTACTCAATGAGCAGTTCTTC.